The T cell receptor (beta chain) under discussion was sequenced for a study of shared clonotypes between healthy human individuals (TCRdb year 2020). At the level of the whole study: A couple of women and a few men aged 18 to 49 years were included in the cohort. For each donor, three plates each were used for CD4 naive and CD4 memory, two plates were used for CD8 naive, and one plate was used for CD8 memory. Blood TCR repertoires of four to six healthy adults were deeply sequenced to estimate repertoire size and the extent of clonotype sharing between individuals. Libraries were prepared and TCR repertoires were sequenced by different laboratories using diverse techniques, in order to increase sequencing depth and limit assay-specific biases. Per donor, leukapheresis produced somewhere between about 0.8 and 9.5 billion PBMCs. Broad study findings and their caveats: Estimated clonotype richness was generally larger for naive than for memory subsets. Higher generation probabilities were observed for clonotypes shared by all four sorted-subset donors than for non-shared clonotypes. Based on pairwise subsampling, the degree of clonotype sharing among donors was expected to be affected by sequencing depth. Sampling was restricted to blood, and TCR repertoires in tissue are likely to differ from TCR repertoires in blood. Rarefaction of sorted-subset datasets indicated incomplete sequencing despite the large sequencing depth. The small number of donors limited the genetic and exposure-history diversity represented. Across several donors, 4.5% to 6.5% of naive CD4, 3.5% of naive CD8, around 2.5% of memory CD4, and under 0.45% of memory CD8 clonotypes were shared.

CD8 naive samples were CD45RO-negative cells positively selected for CCR7, giving a CD45RA+CCR7+ population that excluded TemRA cells. Donors were healthy HIV-negative adults with no recently reported acute infections or vaccinations. Only Caucasian adults living in Nashville, Tennessee, USA were represented among the donors. Blood was collected by leukapheresis, and PBMCs were isolated by Ficoll-Histopaque density gradient centrifugation and then cryopreserved in liquid nitrogen vapor phase. Analytical flow cytometry was used to check the purity and quantity of each magnetically sorted T cell population. Genomic DNA was isolated from each sorted fraction and quantified by UV absorbance on a Nanodrop 2000c. Using the deep immunoSEQ assay, TCR CDR3 regions were amplified from genomic DNA by multiplex PCR. For each cell subset, the extracted genomic DNA was distributed evenly across all wells of several immunoSEQ 96-well plates, and each plate served as one replicate. For sorted subsets, 200 to 250 ng genomic DNA, equal to about 30,000 T cell genomes, was loaded into each replicate PCR. Purified libraries were quantified with a Qubit 3.0 fluorometer, sized on a Bioanalyzer 2100, and re-quantified with the KAPA Library Quantification kit. Every immunoSEQ 96-well plate was sequenced on a separate single-read 150-cycle Illumina NextSeq 550 flow cell. The original pipeline was this. Because the immunoSEQ output included only junctional sequences and no quality scores, the filtering could not be the same as the filtering used for full-length reads. Sequences were annotated with PyIR, a Python wrapper for IgBLAST v1.9, and V/J genes and CDR3 were assigned using IMGT germline references. Reads with weak V/J assignments (E-value above 1e-6), missing CDR3, stop codons, out-of-frame junctions, or ambiguous translated residues were removed. V3J clonotypes were defined as sequences sharing the same inferred V gene, J gene, and CDR3 amino acid sequence. Percentage overlap between repertoires was calculated by dividing the number of shared unique clonotypes by the size of the smaller repertoire. Repertoire richness was assessed with RTK rarefaction, the Chao1 estimator, and Recon v2.1 estimates of unobserved clonotypes. Generation probabilities for all TCRbeta clonotypes obtained by the gDNA method from a handful of donors were computed using OLGA. As stored in TCRdb, this immuneACCESS dataset retains in-frame rearrangements with V and J assigned. A fraction of the clones does not appear; measured against another copy, unresolved V genes explain less than half of the discrepancy, and the remainder lacks a known reason. V and J calls and clone size follow that table, whereas D and trimming were derived from the DNA. Counted in this sample were more than 550,000 clones; roughly 94% of them appeared once. The ten largest clones add up to 24% of the sample.

As to this clone: No antigen is known for it. Base qualities were left out, and no much larger clone turns up one base away.

Trimming removed 2 bases from V and 0 bases from J, leaving 12 bases between the germline ends. Sequences SGHNT (CDR1) and YYREEE (CDR2) are obtained from the germline V gene (reference sequence). The CDR3 measures 15 amino acids from cysteine to phenylalanine. Just CDR3 DNA is preserved here, 45 bases in frame from base 1. The TCR was taken from a man aged 25 to 45 in good health. The rearrangement combines TRBV5-4 with TRBJ2-7; the D gene lacks a confident call. Input material: naive CD8+ T cells sorted from blood. The cell subset or site label, read with the paper, signifies: CD45RA+CCR7+. The CDR3 is CASSFGEYGSYEQYF. In nucleotide form, the sequence is TGTGCCAGCAGCTTCGGCGAGTACGGCTCCTACGAGCAGTACTTC. Outside the CDR3, residues come from the reference TRBV5-4 and TRBJ2-7 proteins, so the full variable domain is: ETGVTQSPTHLIKTRGQQVTLRCSSQSGHNTVSWYQQALGQGPQFIFQYYREEENGRGNFPPRFSGLQFPNYSSELNVNALELDDSALYLCASSFGEYGSYEQYFGPGTRLTVT.